The clone carrying this T cell receptor beta chain has just a few counts. Its cognate antigen is unknown. The source of the sample is a study of cytomegalovirus exposure and HLA in healthy donors. Findings of the study overall: Usually a TCR sequence was rare, but some public TCRs were found in many donors. It was shown in a later analysis that HLA-associated TCR beta chains were more clonally expanded than other, equally common chains.

The PCR used 60 Vbeta and 13 Jbeta primers. TCRdb's table, derived via immunoSEQ multiplex PCR, lists solely in-frame clones and lacks some. The sample lists around 130,000 clones, just under 75% seen once, with more than 6% in the top ten. The germline V gene encodes CDR1 MNHNY and CDR2 SVGAGI (reference sequence). There are 13 residues in the CDR3. Trimming shortened V by 7 bases and J by 0 bases, and 9 bases separated the two germline ends. What was sequenced was PBMCs. The sequence derives from a man in his forties in good health and CMV-seropositive. This chain links TRBV6-6 with TRBJ1-1; no reliable D call. The CDR3 protein is CASTIVMNTEAFF. The DNA of the CDR3 is TGTGCCAGCACCATAGTCATGAACACTGAAGCTTTCTTT.